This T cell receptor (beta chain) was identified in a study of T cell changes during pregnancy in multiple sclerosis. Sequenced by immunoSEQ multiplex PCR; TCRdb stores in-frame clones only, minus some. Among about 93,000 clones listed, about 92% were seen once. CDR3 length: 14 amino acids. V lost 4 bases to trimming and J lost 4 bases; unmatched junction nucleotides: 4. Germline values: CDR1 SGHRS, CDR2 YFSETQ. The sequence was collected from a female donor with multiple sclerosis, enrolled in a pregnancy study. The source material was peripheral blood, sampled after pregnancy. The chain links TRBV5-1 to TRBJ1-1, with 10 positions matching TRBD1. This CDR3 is CASSTRQGATEAFF. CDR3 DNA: TGCGCCAGCAGCACTAGACAGGGGGCCACTGAAGCTTTCTTT.